These T cell receptor beta chains were read from a single sample in a study of monozygotic twins with cystic fibrosis. Assay: immunoSEQ multiplex PCR; the TCRdb copy retains only in-frame clones and omits some. The sample holds roughly 13,000 clones, 85% to 90% seen once. Sequenced sample: blood. Receptor source: a boy aged 5 to 17 with cystic fibrosis. Each CDR3 is given without its conserved first and last residue. The order of the fields is J gene, clone size, V gene, CDR3 protein. Clone size is given for some rows only: seen once, a few or many times, or a class if the clone is expanded.

>TRBJ2-4|NA|TRBV4-2
ASSQGLAGAKNIQY
>TRBJ2-2|NA|TRBV7-6
ASSLDGPVGELF
>TRBJ2-4|NA|TRBV16
ASSQFPYRTLAKNIQY
>TRBJ1-4|NA|TRBV4-1
ASSQDGTRNEKLF
>TRBJ2-5|once|TRBV5-6
ASSFISGTQY
>TRBJ1-1|NA|TRBV6-5
ASRGNTEAF
>TRBJ1-2|NA|TRBV30
AWSSGLGRPPANYGYT
>TRBJ1-1|NA|TRBV18
ASSPVASWDPNTEAF
>TRBJ2-1|NA|TRBV10-3
AISAGTSDNEQF
>TRBJ2-3|once|TRBV7-2
ASSRTGQGWDTQY
>TRBJ2-3|NA|TRBV5-6
ASTPQGSSTDTQY
>TRBJ2-5|NA|TRBV5-4
ASSKGLAGGRETQY
>TRBJ2-3|NA|TRBV19
ASSIGLASSDTQY
>TRBJ2-1|NA|TRBV14
ASSQRQGASNEQF
>TRBJ2-7|NA|TRBV18
ASSPRTGVSYEQY
>TRBJ2-7|NA|TRBV12-1
ASSFLGQGFNEQY
>TRBJ1-5|NA|TRBV19
ASTAPGSNQPQH
>TRBJ1-5|once|TRBV2
ASKKEGNQPQH
>TRBJ1-5|NA|TRBV7-8
ASSLAGTVNQPQH
>TRBJ2-5|NA|TRBV7-7
ASSPFEGTGTQY
>TRBJ2-7|few|TRBV28
ASRGAGGTFYEQY
>TRBJ2-5|NA|TRBV6-1
ASRTGDVETQY
>TRBJ1-2|NA|TRBV6-1
ASSVDRDRVYGYT
>TRBJ1-4|NA|TRBV30
AWSVLPVKGNEKLF
>TRBJ1-2|once|TRBV29-1
SVEVLPGANYGYT
>TRBJ2-5|NA|TRBV5-4
ASSPTGTGGGETQY
>TRBJ1-5|NA|TRBV11-2
ASSSNPKGLGNQPQH
>TRBJ2-7|NA|TRBV7-9
ASDNGHYEQY
>TRBJ1-1|NA|TRBV20-1
SVDRKNEAF
>TRBJ2-7|NA|TRBV19
ASSINGQGTYEQY
>TRBJ1-4|NA|TRBV10-1
ASSEGTANEKLF
>TRBJ2-1|NA|TRBV7-2
ASSLVRLAGGRQF
>TRBJ1-1|NA|TRBV12-2
ASRLARSEAF
>TRBJ2-2|NA|TRBV5-4
ASSPRQVPNTGELF
>TRBJ2-1|NA|TRBV7-7
ASSEAGLAPYNEQF
>TRBJ2-7|NA|TRBV5-6
ASSKGRSYEQY
>TRBJ1-2|NA|TRBV6-5
ASRGLTRWGYT
>TRBJ1-3|NA|TRBV9
ASSGTEHSGNTIY
>TRBJ2-3|NA|TRBV19
ASSITGLTSTDTQY
>TRBJ2-3|NA|TRBV2
ASGQGVDTQY
>TRBJ2-5|NA|TRBV6-5
ASRETVQETQY
>TRBJ1-5|NA|TRBV19
ASSTTGGGGRQPQH
>TRBJ1-2|few|TRBV2
ASSRTGGYT
>TRBJ1-1|few|TRBV30
AWKKGSMNTEAF
>TRBJ1-6|NA|TRBV13
ASSSTGTAQGPLH
>TRBJ2-1|NA|TRBV27
ASSFKTSGIFEQF
>TRBJ1-6|few|TRBV5-1
ASSLEQGYLNSPLH
>TRBJ1-4|NA|TRBV11-1
ASSLGWSSREKLF
>TRBJ2-1|NA|TRBV5-6
ASSLKPNEQF
>TRBJ1-1|NA|TRBV4-2
ASSQAFGRQANTEAF
>TRBJ1-4|NA|TRBV11-2
ASSSGQILDATNEKLF